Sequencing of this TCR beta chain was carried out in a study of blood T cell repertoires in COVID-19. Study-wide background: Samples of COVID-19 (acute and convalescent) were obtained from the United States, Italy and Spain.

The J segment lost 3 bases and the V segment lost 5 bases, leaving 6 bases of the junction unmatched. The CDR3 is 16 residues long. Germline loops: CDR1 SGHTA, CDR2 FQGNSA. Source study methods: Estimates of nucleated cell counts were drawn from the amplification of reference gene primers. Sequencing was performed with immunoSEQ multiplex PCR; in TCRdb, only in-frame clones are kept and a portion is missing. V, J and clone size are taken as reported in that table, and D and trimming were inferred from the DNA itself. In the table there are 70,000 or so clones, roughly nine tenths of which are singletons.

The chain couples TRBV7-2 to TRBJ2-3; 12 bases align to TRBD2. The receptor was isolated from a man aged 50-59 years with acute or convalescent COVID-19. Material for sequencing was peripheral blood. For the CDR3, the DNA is TGTGCCAGCAGCCACAGACTAGCGGGAGAAACAGATACGCAGTATTTT. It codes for CASSHRLAGETDTQYF.